Here is one T cell receptor beta chain with its context. Its target is unknown. This cohort consisted of healthy bone marrow donors. This record belongs to a study of cytomegalovirus exposure and HLA in healthy donors. Overall study context: Prior work identified 117 million unique TCR beta sequences in approximately 180 million T cells.

A multiplex PCR was run with 60 Vbeta primers and 13 Jbeta primers. The data were produced by immunoSEQ multiplex PCR, yet TCRdb's version contains in-frame clones alone and is incomplete. The data contain 95,000 to 150,000 clones, about 80% of them singletons. Per germline, CDR1 SGHRS and CDR2 YFSETQ. Trimming took 7 bases from V and 3 from J, leaving 16 bases between them. The length of the CDR3 is 15 residues. Findings and caveats of the study: Later analysis revealed greater clonal expansion in HLA-associated TCR beta chains than in equally common others.

The source of this sequence is a man younger than 35 in good health and CMV-seronegative. Source material: PBMCs. The chain recombines TRBV5-1 with TRBJ1-4; possibly TRBD1 for D (5 bases). The CDR3 DNA follows: TGCGCCAGCGGCTCGCGGGGCCCCCCTAATGAAAAACTGTTTTTT. Amino acids: CASGSRGPPNEKLFF.